Detailed here is one TCR beta chain. No cognate antigen has been identified for it. Base qualities are not provided; no much larger clone lies one nucleotide away. This specimen comes from a study of blood T cells in healthy people across ages (dated by TCRdb to the mid-2010s). At the level of the whole study: In model experiments, roughly one uniquely barcoded TCR beta cDNA molecule per two T cells was captured by template switching. Age-related changes in TCR beta repertoire diversity were measured in the study by deep sequencing normalized with unique cDNA molecular identifiers. The donors were split into four age groups: young (average about 16 years), middle-aged (around 40), aged (more than 55) and long-lived (approximately 80). To avoid experimental bias, donors of different ages were distributed randomly across sequencing lanes. The study analyzed two additional independent replicas of 1 million unique cDNA reads from the same blood draw for two donors, one aged 18 to 30 and one aged 80 or older.

The germline V gene (reference sequence) supplies CDR1 DFQATT and CDR2 SNEGSKA. V is reduced by 4 bases and J by 3 bases, leaving a spacing of 13 bases between them. The CDR3 holds 14 amino acids from the cysteine to the phenylalanine. Here the CDR3 DNA is all that survives: 42 bases in frame from base 1. Study-level results and caveats: Estimates of total diversity based on one million sequenced T cells were regarded as lower bounds and as underestimates. A strong correlation was found between observed TCR beta diversity and the percentage of naive T cells measured by flow cytometry. Because donor CMV infection status was unknown, age-related changes in expanded clonotypes were potentially confounded. Since profiling was done on bulk unsorted PBMCs, naive and antigen-experienced compartments could not be conclusively compared. The long-lived group showed more naive CD4+ T cells, fewer expanded clones and increased TCR diversity than the aged group, suggesting age selection. As age increased, observed TCR beta diversity per million T cells dropped in a roughly linear way, and a significant reduction was already evident by age roughly 40.

The 39 donors, aged about 6 to 100 years, were systemically healthy Caucasian individuals from Russia. Ten milliliters of peripheral blood were drawn from each donor into EDTA-treated Vacutainer tubes. Ficoll-Paque density-gradient centrifugation was used to isolate PBMCs, with at least 6.5 million per sample. Trizol reagent was used to extract total RNA from the PBMCs, yielding at least 6 micrograms per sample. The percentages of naive CD45RAhigh/CD27high T cells were determined by flow cytometry on a PBMC aliquot from every donor. Libraries were built with 5' RACE. The sequencing machine was an Illumina HiSeq 2500. A second PCR of about 6 to 11 cycles was performed with a sample-barcoded 5' primer and a J-beta primer mix. A unique molecular identifier was introduced onto each TCR beta cDNA molecule by a template-switch 5' adaptor carrying 12 random nucleotides. Each sample yielded at least 2.5 million CDR3-containing paired-end reads. First-strand cDNA was synthesized from all RNA with the Mint cDNA synthesis kit, primed by a TRBC-specific oligonucleotide. All cDNA was treated with uracil-DNA glycosylase and then went through a first 18-cycle PCR with the universal primers M1SS and BC2_uni_R. The paper's data handling went like this. Normalization of each sample was performed by random selection of 1 million high-quality reads, each carrying a distinct molecular identifier. Reads with shared molecular identifiers were discarded instead of being binned into consensus sequences. MiTCR, run with a Q25 quality threshold and the strictest error-elimination algorithm, handled CDR3 identification, clonotype clustering and error correction. Lower-bound total TCR beta diversity was estimated with a nonparametric unseen species model using Euler transformation. The public reads were reanalyzed by TCRdb: fastp trimming at Q25, MiXCR alignment, in-frame beta chains only. Duplicate CDR3 protein sequences are folded into a single record with the most common DNA and genes. The V and J calls and clone size come from TCRdb's table, not from the authors' own analysis. Counted in this sample were just over 1 million distinct CDR3 sequences; 45% of them appeared once. The ten largest clones add up to under 20% of the sample.

The V and J segments used are TRBV20-1 and TRBJ2-1; the D segment could be TRBD2, given 5 matching bases. The clonotype originates from an older woman in good health. Sequencing was carried out using blood. The CDR3 protein sequence reads: CSAKGRSGYNEQFF. The DNA reads TGCAGTGCTAAAGGGAGATCTGGCTACAATGAGCAGTTCTTC.